This T cell receptor (beta chain) was recovered during a study of T cell responses to AZD1222 COVID-19 vaccine (dated by TCRdb to about 2021). General notes on the study: TCR sequencing was performed for 230 to 250 trial participants, of whom roughly 200 were given two doses of AZD1222 and approximately 25 were given two doses of MenACWY control vaccine. Trial participants were enrolled by age into 18-55, 56-69 and 70-plus year subgroups, with around 150, 28 and 57 TCR-sequenced participants respectively.

The CDR3 sequence holds 15 residues, the cysteine and phenylalanine included. This entry keeps only the CDR3 DNA: 45 bases, framed from base 1. CDR1 and CDR2 (WNHNN, SYGVQD) derive from the germline V gene (reference sequence). V is cut back by 3 bases and J by 1 base, with 2 bases in the junction unmatched. The CDR3 regions of human TCRbeta chains were analyzed by immunosequencing. From the authors' description of their analysis: TCRs in the repertoires were matched against a reference library of SARS-CoV-2-specific TCRs that had been generated with the MIRA antigen-specificity platform. Breadth was defined as the fraction of unique TCRs that were SARS-CoV-2-associated. Depth was defined as the fraction of total T cells that were SARS-CoV-2-associated. Using the MIRA data, each spike-specific TCR was assigned both to the spike region to which the TCR was reactive and to a CD4 or CD8 class. Log10-transformed breadth and depth values were compared by one-way ANOVA with Sidak's multiple comparisons tests. TCRdb limited this immuneACCESS table to in-frame rearrangements with V and J called. A share of clones is missing; checked studies link under half to unresolved V genes, and the rest is unexplained. V and J calls and clone size are those listed in that table; D and trimming were worked out from the DNA. The sample yields 75,000 or so clones; more than 85% were counted once. 25% to 30% of the sample is in the top ten clones.

Paper-wide results and their limitations: Participants were mostly white British, with more females than males. The authors suggested clonal diversity may have been underestimated. The 56-69-year group was small, and its depth increase did not reach significance, likely because of low power. No day 14 peak-response samples were available, so repertoires were characterized only after the peak T cell response. Conclusions about previously exposed vaccinees are limited because only six or seven AZD1222 recipients were SARS-CoV-2 seropositive at baseline. CD4 TCRs associated with the vaccine covered the entire spike protein, and the dominant responses were in regions 160-218 and 743-854. Reportedly, close to half of the unique spike-specific TCRs recognized epitopes lying outside the regions that are mutated in the B.1.351 and B.1.1.7 variants. After two AZD1222 doses, both the breadth and the depth of spike-specific TCRs were significantly higher than at day 0 and than in MenACWY recipients.

Reading the label with the study, this specimen's time point is: about 28 days (+/-7) after the second vaccine dose. AZD1222 recipients given second doses at about 4 weeks or at about 12 weeks were pooled, since spike-specific TCR depth and breadth were not found to differ between the two schedules. Samples from vaccinated people were obtained from the UK trials COV001 and COV002, which included a single-blind randomized controlled phase 2/3 trial of AZD1222 (ChAdOx1 nCoV-19) in healthy adults. For TCRbeta chain sequencing, PBMC samples were collected from trial participants at day 0 and at day 28 after the second dose. Concerning this clone itself: Its binding antigen is unknown. No quality values exist for individual bases; no much larger clone is one base distant.

Material: peripheral blood, obtained 28 days after the second AZD1222 dose. The chain joins TRBV10-1 to TRBJ2-2; 7 middle bases align to TRBD1. The clonotype comes from an adult who received the AZD1222 COVID-19 vaccine. The DNA reads as follows: TGCGCCAGCAGTGATGGGACAGTGAACACCGGGGAGCTGTTTTTT. Its amino acids are CASSDGTVNTGELFF.